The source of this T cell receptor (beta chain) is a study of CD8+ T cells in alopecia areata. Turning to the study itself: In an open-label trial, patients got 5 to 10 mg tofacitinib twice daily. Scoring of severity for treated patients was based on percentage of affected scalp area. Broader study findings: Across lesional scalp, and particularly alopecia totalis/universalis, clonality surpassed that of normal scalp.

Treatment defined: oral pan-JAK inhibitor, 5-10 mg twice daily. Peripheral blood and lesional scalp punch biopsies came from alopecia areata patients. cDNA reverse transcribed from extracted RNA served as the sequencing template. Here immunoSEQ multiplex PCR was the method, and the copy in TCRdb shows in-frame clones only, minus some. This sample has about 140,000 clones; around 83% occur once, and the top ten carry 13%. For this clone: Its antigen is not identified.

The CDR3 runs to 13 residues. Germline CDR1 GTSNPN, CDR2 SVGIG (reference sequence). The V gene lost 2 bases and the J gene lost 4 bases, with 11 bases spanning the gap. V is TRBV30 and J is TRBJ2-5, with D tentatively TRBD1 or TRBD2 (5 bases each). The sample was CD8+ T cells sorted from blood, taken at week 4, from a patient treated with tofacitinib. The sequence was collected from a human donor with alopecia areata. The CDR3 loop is CAWSSAGTETQYF. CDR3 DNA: TGTGCCTGGAGTAGTGCAGGGACAGAGACCCAGTACTTC.